Below are 2 T cell receptor beta chains sequenced from a single sample in a study of cytomegalovirus exposure and HLA in healthy donors. The primer mix had 60 Vbeta and 13 Jbeta primers. Repertoires were generated with immunoSEQ multiplex PCR, while TCRdb's copy carries only in-frame clones and drops some. The sample lists 150,000 to 200,000 clones; about 82% were seen once. The sample consisted of PBMCs. Receptors originate from a woman aged 45 to 65 in good health and CMV-seronegative.

The chain has TRBV7-7 and TRBJ1-1; D not certain. CDR3 length: 13 amino acids. The V end lost 6 bases, the J end lost 0 bases, and 8 bases lay between the germline ends. Germline V lookup: CDR1 SSHAT, CDR2 FNYEAQ (reference sequence). The CDR3 loop is CASSPGLNTEAFF. CDR3 in DNA: TGTGCCAGCAGTCCCGGGTTGAACACTGAAGCTTTCTTT.

The V and J genes are TRBV29-1 and TRBJ2-7; D might be TRBD1 (6 bases). This CDR3 has 16 amino acids. Per the germline V gene, CDR1 is SQVTM and CDR2 is ANQGSEA. The germline V and J ends were trimmed by 3 bases and 3 bases, with 21 bases remaining between them. This chain's CDR3 is CSVDGVQGTSNYEQYF. CDR3 DNA: TGCAGCGTTGATGGGGTACAGGGAACAAGCAACTACGAGCAGTACTTC.